This is a list of T cell receptor beta chains from one sample in a study of shared clonotypes between healthy human individuals. TCRdb keeps only in-frame clones here, not all; method: immunoSEQ multiplex PCR. The sample carries about 2 million clones, just under 95% recorded once. The sequenced sample consisted of naive CD8+ T cells sorted from blood. These TCRs come from a man younger than 35 in good health. Each CDR3 is given with its conserved first and last residue. Each record gives: J gene, V gene, D gene, CDR3 protein. The D gene is left open where the match is weak.

TRBJ1-1,TRBV30,.,CAWSAPLRTEAFF
TRBJ2-5,TRBV5-6,.,CASSPGSSLETQYF
TRBJ2-7,TRBV13,.,CASSLEDTYEQYF
TRBJ2-3,TRBV14,.,CASSPDRWDTQYF
TRBJ1-4,TRBV19,.,CASSIRQGNEKLFF
TRBJ2-5,TRBV27,.,CASSLGGPYPPETQYF
TRBJ1-5,TRBV15,.,CATSRASGQGEDF
TRBJ2-7,TRBV29-1,.,CSVGFDGDHPEQYF
TRBJ2-7,TRBV9,TRBD1,CASSVATGGFYEQYF
TRBJ2-2,TRBV27,TRBD1,CASSWTGGGGELFF
TRBJ2-2,TRBV9,.,CASSVGGTPGELFF
TRBJ1-2,TRBV2,.,CASSEGAPNGYTF
TRBJ2-7,TRBV18,.,CASSPEPSGPYEQYF
TRBJ1-2,TRBV6-5,.,CASSEDSTNYGYTF
TRBJ2-7,TRBV11-1,.,CASSLVVGNYEQYF
TRBJ2-7,TRBV5-6,TRBD2,CASSAKPTSGVYF
TRBJ1-6,TRBV28,TRBD1,CASSFGTALSPLHF
TRBJ2-6,TRBV4-1,.,CASSQERVSGANVLTF
TRBJ1-2,TRBV4-1,.,CASSQESADYGYTF
TRBJ2-7,TRBV5-6,.,CASSPAFVYEQYF
TRBJ2-1,TRBV7-9,.,CASSSTLGDFPYNEQFF
TRBJ2-2,TRBV10-3,.,CAISASGFKDSGELFF
TRBJ2-2,TRBV9,TRBD2,CATAGVDTGELFF
TRBJ1-1,TRBV28,.,CASSPPPDNTEAFF
TRBJ1-3,TRBV10-3,TRBD1,CATNLGTDNGNTIYF
TRBJ2-7,TRBV7-9,TRBD2,CASNKRLAGTEQYF
TRBJ2-2,TRBV5-4,TRBD2,CASSPSGRAKGGELFF
TRBJ2-5,TRBV2,.,CASSGGLAGRLQETQYF
TRBJ2-3,TRBV25-1,.,CASSESSRSTDTQYF
TRBJ2-5,TRBV9,TRBD2,CASSGLAGGDQETQYF
TRBJ2-1,TRBV7-6,TRBD2,CASSPGTSGPPYNEQFF
TRBJ2-7,TRBV6-5,.,CASSYSETVDPYEQYF
TRBJ1-2,TRBV13,TRBD1,CASSPGQANYGYTF
TRBJ1-4,TRBV9,.,CASSVGDEKLFF
TRBJ1-1,TRBV5-7,.,CASRLGESNTEAFF
TRBJ1-2,TRBV9,TRBD1,CASSATGTANYGYTF
TRBJ1-4,TRBV30,TRBD1,CAWTSGTGVEKLFF
TRBJ2-2,TRBV28,.,CASSLSPGVGELFF
TRBJ2-7,TRBV19,.,CASSKGWGTDYYEQYF
TRBJ2-5,TRBV7-9,.,CASSFPAPPVGTQYF
TRBJ1-6,TRBV5-6,.,CASSLVSSGSPLHF
TRBJ2-2,TRBV5-1,TRBD1,CASSLEDRPTGELFF
TRBJ2-2,TRBV29-1,.,CSVEDLNPNTGELFF
TRBJ1-2,TRBV13,TRBD1,CASSTGQGAYYGYTF
TRBJ2-3,TRBV9,TRBD2,CASSVGASGIDTQYF
TRBJ1-1,TRBV6-5,.,CASSYSGAEAFF
TRBJ2-5,TRBV6-1,.,CASEGEFQETQYF
TRBJ2-7,TRBV27,.,CASSLGLGFEQYF
TRBJ2-7,TRBV19,TRBD2,CASTSGGIDEQYF
TRBJ2-7,TRBV18,.,CASSVDGYEQYF
TRBJ2-5,TRBV27,TRBD2,CASSLWGLGTQETQYF
TRBJ2-7,TRBV2,TRBD1,CATTRDRGNEQYF
TRBJ1-6,TRBV4-3,TRBD1,CASSRTGLDNSPLHF
TRBJ2-7,TRBV30,.,CAWIHIHEQYF
TRBJ1-5,TRBV2,.,CASSEALGRLVQPQHF